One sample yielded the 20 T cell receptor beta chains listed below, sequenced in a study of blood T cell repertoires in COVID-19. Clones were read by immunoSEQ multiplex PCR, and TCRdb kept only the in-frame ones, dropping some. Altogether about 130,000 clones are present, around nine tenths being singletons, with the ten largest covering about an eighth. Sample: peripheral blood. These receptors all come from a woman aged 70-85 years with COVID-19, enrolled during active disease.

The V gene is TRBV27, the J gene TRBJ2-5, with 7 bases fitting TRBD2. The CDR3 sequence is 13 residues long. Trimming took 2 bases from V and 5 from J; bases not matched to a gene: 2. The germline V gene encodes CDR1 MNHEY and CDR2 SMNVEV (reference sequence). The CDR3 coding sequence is TGTGCCAGCAGTTTAGATAGCGGGGAGACCCAGTACTTC. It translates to CASSLDSGETQYF.

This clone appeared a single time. The CDR3 protein is CASSRDSRSYGYTF. CDR3 nucleotide sequence: TGTGCCAGCAGTCGGGACAGCCGTTCCTATGGCTACACCTTC. The chain carries TRBV28 and TRBJ1-2, with 7 bases matching TRBD1. CDR3 length: 14 amino acids. The V gene's germline CDR1 is MDHEN and CDR2 SYDVKM. V lost 5 bases and J lost 4; bases outside the gene matches: 7.

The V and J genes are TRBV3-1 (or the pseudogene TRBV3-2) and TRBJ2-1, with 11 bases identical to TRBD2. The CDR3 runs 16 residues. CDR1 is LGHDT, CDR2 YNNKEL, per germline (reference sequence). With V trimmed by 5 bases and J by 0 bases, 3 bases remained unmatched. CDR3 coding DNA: TGTGCCAGCAGCACGACTAGCGGGGACTCCTACAATGAGCAGTTCTTC. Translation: CASSTTSGDSYNEQFF.

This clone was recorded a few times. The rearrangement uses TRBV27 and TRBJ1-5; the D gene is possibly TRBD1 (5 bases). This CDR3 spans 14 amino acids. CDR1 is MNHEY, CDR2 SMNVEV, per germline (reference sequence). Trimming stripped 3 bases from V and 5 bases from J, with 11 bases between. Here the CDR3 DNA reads TGTGCCAGCAGTTTCGGGGGGTTCCATCAGCCCCAGCATTTT. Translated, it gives CASSFGGFHQPQHF.

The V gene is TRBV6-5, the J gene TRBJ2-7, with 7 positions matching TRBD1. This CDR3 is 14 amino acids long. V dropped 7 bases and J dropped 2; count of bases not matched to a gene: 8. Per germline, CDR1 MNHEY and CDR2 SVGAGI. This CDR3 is CASITGTETYEQYF. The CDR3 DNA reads TGTGCCAGCATCACCGGGACAGAGACCTACGAGCAGTACTTC.

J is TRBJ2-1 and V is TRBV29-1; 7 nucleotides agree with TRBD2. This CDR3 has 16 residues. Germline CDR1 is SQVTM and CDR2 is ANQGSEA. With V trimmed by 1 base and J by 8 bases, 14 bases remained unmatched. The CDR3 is CSVEVGRGEWKDEQFF. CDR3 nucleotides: TGCAGCGTTGAAGTTGGTCGGGGGGAGTGGAAGGATGAGCAGTTCTTC.

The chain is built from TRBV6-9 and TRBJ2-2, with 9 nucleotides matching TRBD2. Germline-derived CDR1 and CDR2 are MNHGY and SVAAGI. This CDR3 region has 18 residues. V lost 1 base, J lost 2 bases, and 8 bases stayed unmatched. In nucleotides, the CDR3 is TGTGCCAGCAGTTATTTTCCTAGCGGGGAGCCCAACACCGGGGAGCTGTTTTTT. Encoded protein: CASSYFPSGEPNTGELFF.

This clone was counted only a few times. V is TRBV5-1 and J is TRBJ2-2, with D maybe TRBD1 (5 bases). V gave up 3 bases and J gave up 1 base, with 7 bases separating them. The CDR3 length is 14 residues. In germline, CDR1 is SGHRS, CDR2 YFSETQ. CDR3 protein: CASSSTVNTGELFF. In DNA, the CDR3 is TGCGCCAGCAGCTCGACAGTGAACACCGGGGAGCTGTTTTTT.

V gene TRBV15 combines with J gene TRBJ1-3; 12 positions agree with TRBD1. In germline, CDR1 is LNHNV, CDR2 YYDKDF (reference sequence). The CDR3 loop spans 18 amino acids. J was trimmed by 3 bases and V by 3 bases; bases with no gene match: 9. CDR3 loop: CATSRRGQGAMSGNTIYF. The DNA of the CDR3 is TGTGCCACCAGCAGGCGGGGACAGGGGGCGATGAGTGGAAACACCATATATTTT.

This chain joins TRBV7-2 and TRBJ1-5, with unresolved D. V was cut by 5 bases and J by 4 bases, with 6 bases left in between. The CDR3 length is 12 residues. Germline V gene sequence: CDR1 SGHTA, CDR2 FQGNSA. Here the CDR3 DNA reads TGTGCCAGCAGCCTTTCGAATCAGCCCCAGCATTTT. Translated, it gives CASSLSNQPQHF.

The CDR3 bases are TGTGCCAGCAGTTTATTGGGCAGTTCCGACTCTGGAAACACCATATATTTT. It translates to CASSLLGSSDSGNTIYF. This chain uses TRBV28 with TRBJ1-3; no clear D. The CDR3 runs 17 residues. The V end was cut by 1 base, the J end by 0 bases, with 13 bases between. Germline V gives CDR1 MDHEN, CDR2 SYDVKM.

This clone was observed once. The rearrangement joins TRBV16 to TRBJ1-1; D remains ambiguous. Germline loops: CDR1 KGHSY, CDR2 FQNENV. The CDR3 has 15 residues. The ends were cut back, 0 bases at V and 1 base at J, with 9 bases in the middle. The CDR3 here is CASSQSSSGNTEAFF. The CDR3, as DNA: TGTGCCAGCAGCCAATCCTCGTCAGGGAACACTGAAGCTTTCTTT. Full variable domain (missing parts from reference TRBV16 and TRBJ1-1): GEEVAQTPKHLVRGEGQKAKLYCAPIKGHSYVFWYQQVLKNEFKFLISFQNENVFDETGMPKERFSAKCLPNSPCSLEIQATKLEDSAVYFCASSQSSSGNTEAFFGQGTRLTVV.

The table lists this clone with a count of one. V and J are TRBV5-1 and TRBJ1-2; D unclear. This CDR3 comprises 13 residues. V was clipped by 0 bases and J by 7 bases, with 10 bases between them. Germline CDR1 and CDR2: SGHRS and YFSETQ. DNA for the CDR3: TGCGCCAGCAGCTTGGGGGAGTCGGGTGGCTACACCTTC. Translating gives CASSLGESGGYTF.

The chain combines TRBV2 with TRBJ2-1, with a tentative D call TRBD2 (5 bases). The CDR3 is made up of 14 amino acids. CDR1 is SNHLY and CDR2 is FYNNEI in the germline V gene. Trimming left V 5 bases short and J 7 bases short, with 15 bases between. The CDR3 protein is CASSRDTSGNEQFF. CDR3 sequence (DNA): TGTGCCAGCAGTCGCGACACCTCGGGAAATGAGCAGTTCTTC.

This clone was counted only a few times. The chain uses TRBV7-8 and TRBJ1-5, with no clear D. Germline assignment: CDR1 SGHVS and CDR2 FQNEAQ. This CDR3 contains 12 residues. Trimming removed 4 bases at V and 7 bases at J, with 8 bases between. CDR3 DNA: TGTGCCAGCAGCTCAGTACAACAGCCCCAGCATTTT. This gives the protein CASSSVQQPQHF.

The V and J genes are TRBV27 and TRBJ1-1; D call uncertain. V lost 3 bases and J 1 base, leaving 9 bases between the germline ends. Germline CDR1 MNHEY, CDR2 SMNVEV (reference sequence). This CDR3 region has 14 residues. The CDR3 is CASSLFGENTEAFF. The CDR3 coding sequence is TGTGCCAGCAGTTTGTTCGGGGAGAACACTGAAGCTTTCTTT.

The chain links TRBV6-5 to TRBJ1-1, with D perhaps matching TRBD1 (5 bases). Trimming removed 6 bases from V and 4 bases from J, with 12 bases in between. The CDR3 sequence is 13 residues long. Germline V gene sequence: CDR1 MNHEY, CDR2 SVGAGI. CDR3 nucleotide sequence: TGTGCCAGCAGACCGGGCAGGGCCACTGAAGCTTTCTTT. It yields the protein CASRPGRATEAFF.

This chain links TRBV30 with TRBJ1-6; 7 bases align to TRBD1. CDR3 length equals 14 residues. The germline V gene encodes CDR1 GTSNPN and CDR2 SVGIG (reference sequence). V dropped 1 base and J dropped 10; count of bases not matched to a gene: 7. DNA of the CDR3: TGTGCCTGGAGTGGACAGGGCGCCGTCTCACCCCTCCACTTT. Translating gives CAWSGQGAVSPLHF.

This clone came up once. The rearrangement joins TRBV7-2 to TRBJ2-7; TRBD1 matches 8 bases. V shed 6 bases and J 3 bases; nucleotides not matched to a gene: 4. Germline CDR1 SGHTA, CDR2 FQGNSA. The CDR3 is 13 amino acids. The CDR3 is CASRRTGFYEQYF. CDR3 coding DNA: TGTGCCAGCAGGCGGACAGGGTTCTACGAGCAGTACTTC.

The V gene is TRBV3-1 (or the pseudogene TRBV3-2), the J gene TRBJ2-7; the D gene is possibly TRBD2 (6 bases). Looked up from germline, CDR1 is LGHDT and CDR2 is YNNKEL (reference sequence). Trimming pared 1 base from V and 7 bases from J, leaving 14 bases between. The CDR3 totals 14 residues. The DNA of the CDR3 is TGTGCCAGCAGCCAAGTCGCGGGGTTCAGTGAGCAGTACTTC. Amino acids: CASSQVAGFSEQYF.